The clone carrying this T cell receptor (beta chain) was seen many times. Its antigen is unknown. This sample is part of a study of identical twins. Points from the study as a whole: Alpha sequences that were out-of-frame and twin-shared showed an excess of low generation probability.

The CDR3 consists of 14 residues. CDR1 is SGDLS and CDR2 is YYNGEE in the germline V gene. The germline V and J ends were trimmed by 0 bases and 0 bases, with 5 bases remaining between them. TCRdb re-called the 5' RACE reads with MiXCR, one entry per CDR3 protein. Altogether fewer than 250,000 distinct CDR3 sequences are present, roughly 7.5% being singletons, with the ten largest covering about 1.8%. A further study also used this sample, focusing on yellow fever vaccine responses in identical twins. As that study records: After vaccination, twins' T cell response reportedly seemed partly convergent, partly personalized.

The chain carries TRBV9 and TRBJ2-3; D remains unclear. This sequence originates from a woman in her late teens or twenties in good health. Sequencing was performed on memory (CD45RO+) T cells sorted from blood. CDR3 bases: TGTGCCAGCAGCGTAGCCAGTAGCACAGATACGCAGTATTTT. Encoded protein: CASSVASSTDTQYF.